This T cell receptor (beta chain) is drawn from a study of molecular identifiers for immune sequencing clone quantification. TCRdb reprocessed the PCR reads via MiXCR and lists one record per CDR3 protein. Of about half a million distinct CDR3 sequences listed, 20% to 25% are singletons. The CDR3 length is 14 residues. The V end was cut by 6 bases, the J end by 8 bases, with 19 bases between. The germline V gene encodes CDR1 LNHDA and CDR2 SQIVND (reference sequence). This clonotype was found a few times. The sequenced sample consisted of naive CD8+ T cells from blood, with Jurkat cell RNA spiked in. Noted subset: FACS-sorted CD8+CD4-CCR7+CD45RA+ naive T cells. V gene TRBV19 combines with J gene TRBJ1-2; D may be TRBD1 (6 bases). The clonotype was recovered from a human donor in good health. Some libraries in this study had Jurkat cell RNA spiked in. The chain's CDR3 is CASRTGGAAEGYTF. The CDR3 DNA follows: TGTGCCAGTAGGACCGGGGGGGCTGCGGAAGGCTACACCTTC.